This T cell receptor (beta chain) appears in the sequencing data of a study of T cells in Graves' hyperthyroidism and ophthalmopathy. Patients aged 18 to 65 with hyperthyroidism were newly diagnosed, with duration under 2 months. It was RNA transcripts that yielded the amplified TCR beta CDR3 regions. Carried out on the TCR CDR3, a first-round RT-PCR used the HTBI primer set. TCRdb passed the multiplex PCR reads through MiXCR, listing each CDR3 protein once. The sample shows roughly 200,000 distinct CDR3 sequences, about 17% of them seen only once. Only a few counts were recorded for this clonotype. The length of the CDR3 is 16 residues. In germline, CDR1 is LNHDA, CDR2 SQIVND (reference sequence). V gave up 5 bases and J gave up 5 bases; unmatched junction bases: 12.

The receptor's source is a woman between 50 and 59 years old with Graves' hyperthyroidism. The V and J genes are TRBV19 and TRBJ2-7, with 10 bases identical to TRBD1. Sequences were obtained from blood. CDR3 amino acids: CASSSRRTGGRDEQYF. The CDR3 DNA follows: TGTGCCAGTAGTTCCAGAAGGACAGGGGGAAGGGACGAGCAGTACTTC.